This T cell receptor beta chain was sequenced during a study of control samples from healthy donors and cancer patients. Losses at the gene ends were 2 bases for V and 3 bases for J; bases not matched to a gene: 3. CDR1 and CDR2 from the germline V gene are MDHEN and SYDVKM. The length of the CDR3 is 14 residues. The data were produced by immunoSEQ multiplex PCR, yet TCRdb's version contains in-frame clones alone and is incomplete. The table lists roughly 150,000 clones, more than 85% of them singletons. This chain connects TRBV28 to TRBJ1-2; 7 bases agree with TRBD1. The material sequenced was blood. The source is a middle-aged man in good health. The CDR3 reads CASSLGGQDYGYTF. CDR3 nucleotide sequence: TGTGCCAGCAGTTTAGGAGGACAGGACTATGGCTACACCTTC.